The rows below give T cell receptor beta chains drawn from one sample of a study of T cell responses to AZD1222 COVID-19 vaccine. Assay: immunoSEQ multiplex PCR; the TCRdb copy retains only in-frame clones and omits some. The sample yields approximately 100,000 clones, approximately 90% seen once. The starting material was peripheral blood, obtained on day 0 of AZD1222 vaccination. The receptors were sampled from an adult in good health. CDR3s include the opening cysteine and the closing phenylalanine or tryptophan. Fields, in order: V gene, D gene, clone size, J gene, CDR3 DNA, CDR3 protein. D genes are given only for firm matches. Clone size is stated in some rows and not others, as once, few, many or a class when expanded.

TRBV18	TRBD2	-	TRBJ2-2	TGTGCCAGCGCATCTAGAGGGGGTAGCGGGAGCGCGAACACCGGGGAGCTGTTTTTT	CASASRGGSGSANTGELFF
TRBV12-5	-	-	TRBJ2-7	TGTGCTAACTGGAGAGAGGGTGCCTACGAGCAGTACTTC	CANWREGAYEQYF
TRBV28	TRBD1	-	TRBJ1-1	TGTGCCAGCAGTTTAGGAGGGGGCGCGGGAACTGAAGCTTTCTTT	CASSLGGGAGTEAFF
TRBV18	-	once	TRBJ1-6	TGTGCCAGCTCACCACGGCAAGGGGGGGATAATTCACCCCTCCACTTT	CASSPRQGGDNSPLHF
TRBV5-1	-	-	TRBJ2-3	TGCGCCAGCGGGAAGGTGGGGAGCACAGATACGCAGTATTTT	CASGKVGSTDTQYF
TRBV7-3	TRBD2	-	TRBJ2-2	TGTGCCAGCAGCACCTCCCCTAGCGGGAGAGCCGGGGAGCTGTTTTTT	CASSTSPSGRAGELFF
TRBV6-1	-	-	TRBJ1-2	TGTGCCAGCAGTGGCTATGGCTACACCTTC	CASSGYGYTF
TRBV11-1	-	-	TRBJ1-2	TGTGCCAGCAGTTCTACCGGACAGTATGGCTACACCTTC	CASSSTGQYGYTF
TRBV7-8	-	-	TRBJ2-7	TGTGCCAGCAGCTTAGTCGTGCAGTCCTACGAGCAGTACTTC	CASSLVVQSYEQYF
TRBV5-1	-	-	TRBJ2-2	TGCGCCAGCAGCTTGGGCGTAGTGGTCACCGGGGAGCTGTTTTTT	CASSLGVVVTGELFF
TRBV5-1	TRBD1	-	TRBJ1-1	TGCGCCAGCAGCCTCTCCGGGACAGGGAACACTGAAGCTTTCTTT	CASSLSGTGNTEAFF
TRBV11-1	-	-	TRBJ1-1	TGTGCCAGCAGCCCAAAGGGGGGCCCACGGGACACTGAAGCTTTCTTT	CASSPKGGPRDTEAFF
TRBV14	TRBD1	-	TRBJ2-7	TGTGCCAGCAGCCGGGACAGAGCTCGGGAGCAGTACTTC	CASSRDRAREQYF
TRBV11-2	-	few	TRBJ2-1	TGTGCCAGCAGCTTCATCTACAATGAGCAGTTCTTC	CASSFIYNEQFF
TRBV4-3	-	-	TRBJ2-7	TGCGCCAGCAGCCTTCACACTAGCAGCGAGGTGACCTACGAGCAGTACTTC	CASSLHTSSEVTYEQYF
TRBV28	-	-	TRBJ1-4	TGTGCCAGCAAAAAGGGGGAGACTAATGAAAAACTGTTTTTT	CASKKGETNEKLFF
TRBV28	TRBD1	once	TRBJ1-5	TGTGCCAGCAGTTCCGGGACAGGGGGTGGCCAGCCCCAGCATTTT	CASSSGTGGGQPQHF
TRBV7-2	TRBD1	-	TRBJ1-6	TGTGCCAGCAGCCCAGGGACAGCTAATTCACCCCTCCACTTT	CASSPGTANSPLHF